The rows below give T cell receptor beta chains drawn from one sample of a study of CD8+ T cells in alopecia areata. The assay was immunoSEQ multiplex PCR, and TCRdb's table has in-frame clones only and misses some. Among over 85,000 clones listed, around 70% were seen once. This sample comprised CD8+ T cells sorted from blood, obtained around week 42, from a patient treated with tofacitinib. The receptors were gathered from a human donor with alopecia areata. The CDR3 runs from the conserved cysteine through the conserved F or W. D genes are given only for firm matches. Size is omitted from some rows. Given values are once, few, many or a class for expanded clones.

DNA: TGTGCCAGCAGTTATGTGGGGGATCCCAATGAGCAGTTCTTC
CDR3: CASSYVGDPNEQFF
J: TRBJ2-1
D: NA
V: TRBV2
size: NA

DNA: TGTGCCAGCAGTGAAGAGGGCAGCTCCTACGAGCAGTACTTC
CDR3: CASSEEGSSYEQYF
J: TRBJ2-7
D: NA
V: TRBV25-1
size: NA

DNA: TGTGCCAGTAGTATTGACAGGGGCAATCAGCCCCAGCATTTT
CDR3: CASSIDRGNQPQHF
J: TRBJ1-5
D: TRBD1
V: TRBV19
size: once

DNA: TGTGCCAGCAGCTTAAGGACTAGCGAATACAATGAGCAGTTCTTC
CDR3: CASSLRTSEYNEQFF
J: TRBJ2-1
D: TRBD2
V: TRBV7-2
size: NA

DNA: TGTGCCAGCAGTCGATTCCCAGGGGGTGGGGTAGATGGCTACACCTTC
CDR3: CASSRFPGGGVDGYTF
J: TRBJ1-2
D: TRBD1
V: TRBV6-6
size: NA

DNA: TGTGCCAGCAGTTTCCAGCGGGGTCTTCACAATGAGCAGTTCTTC
CDR3: CASSFQRGLHNEQFF
J: TRBJ2-1
D: TRBD2
V: TRBV27
size: NA

DNA: TGCGCCAGCAGCCAAGATCGGGGAGCCGGCACAGATACGCAGTATTTT
CDR3: CASSQDRGAGTDTQYF
J: TRBJ2-3
D: NA
V: TRBV4-3
size: NA

DNA: TGCAGCGTTGATCCGGGCCACAATGAGCAGTTCTTC
CDR3: CSVDPGHNEQFF
J: TRBJ2-1
D: NA
V: TRBV29-1
size: few

DNA: TGTGCCAGCAGTGTCCAGGGTGGGAGCACAGATACGCAGTATTTT
CDR3: CASSVQGGSTDTQYF
J: TRBJ2-3
D: NA
V: TRBV10-3
size: NA

DNA: TGCGCCAGCAGCCAAGAAGGGTTAGAGACAGGAAAGGAAGCTTTCTTT
CDR3: CASSQEGLETGKEAFF
J: TRBJ1-1
D: NA
V: TRBV4-3
size: few

DNA: TGTGCCATCACGGCCCTAGCCGACAATGAGCAGTTCTTC
CDR3: CAITALADNEQFF
J: TRBJ2-1
D: NA
V: TRBV10-3
size: NA

DNA: TGCAGCGTCCTAAACAGGGGTGGCGGGGAGCTGTTTTTT
CDR3: CSVLNRGGGELFF
J: TRBJ2-2
D: TRBD1
V: TRBV29-1
size: NA

DNA: TGTGCCACCAGCAGAGAGGGGTATCAGCCCCAGCATTTT
CDR3: CATSREGYQPQHF
J: TRBJ1-5
D: NA
V: TRBV15
size: NA

DNA: TGTGCCAGTAGTAAGCGACAGATAATGAACACTGAAGCTTTCTTT
CDR3: CASSKRQIMNTEAFF
J: TRBJ1-1
D: NA
V: TRBV19
size: NA

DNA: TGTGCCAGCACCGGGTTAGGGATCGACTACGAGCAGTACTTC
CDR3: CASTGLGIDYEQYF
J: TRBJ2-7
D: NA
V: TRBV7-9
size: few

DNA: TGCGCCAGCAGCTTGGAGCTCCTCTACAATGAGCAGTTCTTC
CDR3: CASSLELLYNEQFF
J: TRBJ2-1
D: NA
V: TRBV5-1
size: NA

DNA: TGTGCCAGTAGTATGAAGGTCACCGGGGAGCTGTTTTTT
CDR3: CASSMKVTGELFF
J: TRBJ2-2
D: NA
V: TRBV19
size: NA

DNA: TGTGCCAGCAGACTAAATACAGAGCTAGCCCACGAGCAGTACTTC
CDR3: CASRLNTELAHEQYF
J: TRBJ2-7
D: NA
V: TRBV27
size: NA

DNA: TGTGCCAGCAGTGATCGACAGAGCCTCACAGATACGCAGTATTTT
CDR3: CASSDRQSLTDTQYF
J: TRBJ2-3
D: NA
V: TRBV2
size: NA

DNA: TGCAGCGCTCAAAATCGGAACACTGAAGCTTTCTTC
CDR3: CSAQNRNTEAFF
J: TRBJ1-1
D: NA
V: TRBV29-1
size: once

DNA: TGTGCCAGCAGCCGTGGGACAGGGGTGGATCAGCCCCAGCATTTT
CDR3: CASSRGTGVDQPQHF
J: TRBJ1-5
D: TRBD1
V: TRBV7-9
size: NA

DNA: TGTGCCAGCCGATCGAGAGGTAGGGGGCCCCAAGAGACCCAGTACTTC
CDR3: CASRSRGRGPQETQYF
J: TRBJ2-5
D: TRBD1
V: TRBV5-6
size: NA

DNA: TGTGCCAGCAGCGGGCAGTTACAAGAGACCCAGTACTTC
CDR3: CASSGQLQETQYF
J: TRBJ2-5
D: NA
V: TRBV7-9
size: NA

DNA: TGTGCCAGCAGCATTCCGAAGGACCTTAGCTCCTACGAGCAGTACTTC
CDR3: CASSIPKDLSSYEQYF
J: TRBJ2-7
D: NA
V: TRBV2
size: NA

DNA: TGTGCCAGCGAGAGACAGGGTATTGAAGCTTTCTTT
CDR3: CASERQGIEAFF
J: TRBJ1-1
D: TRBD1
V: TRBV2
size: NA

DNA: TGTGCCAGCAGTTACTCGGAAGGGAACTATGGCTACACCTTC
CDR3: CASSYSEGNYGYTF
J: TRBJ1-2
D: NA
V: TRBV6-5
size: NA

DNA: TGCGCCAGCAGCGACAGGGGAGGCACTGAAGCTTTCTTT
CDR3: CASSDRGGTEAFF
J: TRBJ1-1
D: TRBD1
V: TRBV5-1
size: NA

DNA: TGTGCCAGCAGTTTTGGACAGGGGGACGGCTACACCTTC
CDR3: CASSFGQGDGYTF
J: TRBJ1-2
D: TRBD1
V: TRBV27
size: NA

DNA: TGTGCCAGTGGGGACAGGGGGGAAGTTTATGGCTACACCTTC
CDR3: CASGDRGEVYGYTF
J: TRBJ1-2
D: TRBD1
V: TRBV27
size: NA

DNA: TGCGCCAGCAGTGACAGCTACGAGCAGTACTTC
CDR3: CASSDSYEQYF
J: TRBJ2-7
D: NA
V: TRBV10-1
size: NA

DNA: TGTGCCAGCAGCTTCCTTATGAGTGGTGAAGCTTTCTTT
CDR3: CASSFLMSGEAFF
J: TRBJ1-1
D: NA
V: TRBV7-3
size: NA

DNA: TGTGCCAGCAGACAAGCCAGACAGAATTCACCCCTCCACTTT
CDR3: CASRQARQNSPLHF
J: TRBJ1-6
D: NA
V: TRBV6-5
size: NA

DNA: TGTGCCAGCGCCATCAGCGGGGGAGGCACAGATACGCAGTATTTT
CDR3: CASAISGGGTDTQYF
J: TRBJ2-3
D: TRBD2
V: TRBV6-5
size: NA

DNA: TGTGCCAGCAGGAGGGTGGGGGCTAATGAGCAGTTCTTC
CDR3: CASRRVGANEQFF
J: TRBJ2-1
D: NA
V: TRBV6-1
size: NA

DNA: TGCAGCGCCCTAGAAATGGGGGAGGGAACTAACTATGGCTACACCTTC
CDR3: CSALEMGEGTNYGYTF
J: TRBJ1-2
D: NA
V: TRBV29-1
size: NA

DNA: TGTGCCAGCAGTGAAGGACAGGGATATGGCTACACCTTC
CDR3: CASSEGQGYGYTF
J: TRBJ1-2
D: TRBD1
V: TRBV2
size: NA